The sequence of this T cell receptor beta chain was determined in a study of OX40 agonist ivuxolimab in advanced cancers. Study summary: Enrolled patients in dose escalation had cancers that were hepatocellular carcinoma, melanoma, renal cell or head and neck cancer. Partial responses were achieved by three patients, one with hepatocellular carcinoma and two with cutaneous melanoma.

Findings and limits, study-wide: Clonal expansion was seen in CD4+ and CD8+ blood T cells by week 6 at 0.1 to 3.0 mg/kg.

This CDR3 contains 20 residues. The trim removed 3 bases at V and 2 bases at J, leaving 19 bases unmatched. Germline V gene data show CDR1 as MDHEN and CDR2 as SYDVKM. This clone was recorded only once. Antigen unknown. TCRdb keeps only in-frame clones here, not all; method: immunoSEQ multiplex PCR. The repertoire holds tens of thousands of clones, with about 87% as singletons. The receptor was derived from an adult with an advanced solid tumor such as melanoma, head and neck, liver or kidney cancer. This chain connects TRBV28 to TRBJ2-5; 9 nucleotides line up with TRBD1. The sample here was CD4+ or CD8+ T cells sorted from blood, taken in a trial of the OX40 agonist ivuxolimab. The CDR3 nucleotides read TGTGCCAGCAGTTTCCTACGGACAGGGGAGAATACCTTTCCTCAAGAGACCCAGTACTTC. Its protein product is CASSFLRTGENTFPQETQYF.